These T cell receptor beta chains were read from a single sample in a study of blood T cells in healthy people across ages. MiXCR was run by TCRdb on the 5' RACE reads, yielding one entry per CDR3 protein. The sample includes around 780,000 distinct CDR3 sequences, roughly 24% of them seen just once. These data were likewise used in another study, on T cells of mothers and their children.

Sequencing input: blood. All receptors derive from a boy between 5 and 17 years old in good health. Each CDR3 is given with its conserved first and last residue. A D gene is named only where the DNA matches it firmly. Clone size is not always given. Where it is, it says once, few, many or a class for expanded clones.

>NA|TRBJ1-1|TRBV30|NA
CASNGRNTEAFF
TGTGCCTCTAATGGGAGGAACACTGAAGCTTTCTTT
>NA|TRBJ2-5|TRBV29-1|few
CSVEPGGGETQYF
TGCAGCGTTGAACCGGGGGGCGGGGAGACCCAGTACTTC
>NA|TRBJ2-5|TRBV6-2/TRBV6-3|NA
CASSFPKETQYF
TGTGCCAGCAGTTTCCCTAAGGAGACCCAGTACTTC
>NA|TRBJ2-7|TRBV3-1|NA
CASSQGPRTVSSYEQYF
TGTGCCAGCAGCCAAGGGCCTCGGACGGTAAGCTCCTACGAGCAGTACTTC
>TRBD1|TRBJ1-2|TRBV5-6|NA
CASSVQTGRNGYTF
TGTGCCAGCAGCGTACAGACAGGGAGGAATGGCTACACCTTC
>NA|TRBJ2-5|TRBV6-2/TRBV6-3|few
CASVGGFEETQYF
TGTGCCAGTGTGGGCGGCTTTGAAGAGACCCAGTACTTC
>NA|TRBJ1-1|TRBV19|few
CAAGVPEAFF
TGTGCCGCAGGGGTACCTGAAGCTTTCTTT
>NA|TRBJ2-3|TRBV20-1|NA
CSARVAASTDTQYF
TGCAGTGCTAGAGTTGCAGCTAGCACAGATACGCAGTATTTT
>NA|TRBJ2-5|TRBV5-5|NA
CASSPGPRLGETQYF
TGTGCCAGCAGCCCGGGGCCCCGCTTGGGTGAGACCCAGTACTTC
>TRBD2|TRBJ2-5|TRBV2|many
CASRWTWGGQETQYF
TGTGCCAGCAGGTGGACGTGGGGGGGGCAAGAGACCCAGTACTTC
>NA|TRBJ1-4|TRBV10-2|NA
CASRTPGPPDEKLFF
TGCGCCAGCAGGACCCCGGGACCCCCCGATGAAAAACTGTTTTTT
>TRBD1|TRBJ2-1|TRBV11-2|NA
CASSRIGGSFYNEQFF
TGTGCCAGCAGTCGGATAGGGGGCTCCTTTTACAATGAGCAGTTCTTC
>TRBD2|TRBJ2-1|TRBV12-3/TRBV12-4|few
CASSFRLGEGSEQSF
TGTGCCAGCAGTTTTCGTCTCGGGGAGGGCTCGGAGCAGTCCTTC
>NA|TRBJ1-3|TRBV7-2|few
CASSSGQSSGNTIYF
TGTGCCAGCAGCTCCGGACAGAGCTCTGGAAACACCATATATTTT
>TRBD1|TRBJ1-4|TRBV6-2/TRBV6-3|NA
CASRPLTGANEKLFF
TGTGCCAGCAGACCGTTGACAGGGGCTAATGAAAAACTGTTTTTT
>TRBD2|TRBJ2-5|TRBV5-4|NA
CASSSVREGETQYF
TGTGCCAGCAGCTCGGTCCGGGAGGGAGAGACCCAGTACTTC
>NA|TRBJ2-3|TRBV10-3|few
CAIGTSTDTQYF
TGTGCCATAGGGACTAGCACAGATACGCAGTATTTT
>TRBD2|TRBJ2-5|TRBV13|NA
CASSLTSGGPRDETQYF
TGTGCCAGCAGCCTGACTAGCGGGGGCCCTCGGGACGAGACCCAGTACTTC
>TRBD1|TRBJ1-1|TRBV19|NA
CASRWDSSNTEAFF
TGTGCCAGTAGATGGGACAGCTCGAACACTGAAGCTTTCTTT
>TRBD1|TRBJ2-7|TRBV5-6|NA
CASSLQVGGTGDSYEQYF
TGTGCCAGCAGCTTGCAGGTTGGGGGGACAGGGGACTCCTACGAGCAGTACTTC
>NA|TRBJ2-1|TRBV20-1|NA
CSAQLGSYNEQFF
TGCAGTGCGCAACTTGGCTCCTACAATGAGCAGTTCTTC
>NA|TRBJ1-4|TRBV20-1|few
CSARDYGKYEKLFF
TGCAGTGCTAGAGATTACGGGAAATATGAAAAACTGTTTTTT
>TRBD1|TRBJ1-2|TRBV27|NA
CASSSTPSGQGGDGYTF
TGTGCCAGCAGTTCTACCCCATCAGGACAGGGGGGAGACGGCTACACCTTC